A selection of T cell receptor beta chains follows, all from one sample in a study of T-cell reconstitution after alpha-beta-depleted transplantation in children. TCRdb re-called the PCR reads through MiXCR, storing one row per CDR3 protein. The sample comprises around 440,000 distinct CDR3 sequences, 8% to 11% of which are singletons, and around 2% rests with the top ten. This sample comprised PBMCs, obtained before TCRalphabeta/CD19-depleted stem cell transplant. These receptors all stem from a child under 10 years old with inherited bone marrow failure, due to receive a stem cell transplant. The CDR3 runs from the conserved cysteine through the conserved F or W. Fields, in order: D gene, V gene, clone size, J gene, CDR3 protein, CDR3 DNA. The D gene is left open where the match is weak. Some rows mark clone size as missing; the rest say once, few, many or name a class of expanded clone.

d_call: NA
v_call: TRBV20-1
clone_size: few
j_call: TRBJ1-4
cdr3_aa: CSASRGGEEKLFF
cdr3_nt: TGCAGTGCTAGTAGGGGGGGCGAGGAAAAACTGTTTTTT

d_call: NA
v_call: TRBV27
clone_size: many
j_call: TRBJ1-2
cdr3_aa: CASKLGGGYGYTF
cdr3_nt: TGTGCCAGCAAGTTGGGGGGGGGATATGGCTACACCTTC

d_call: TRBD2
v_call: TRBV20-1
clone_size: many
j_call: TRBJ2-3
cdr3_aa: CSAAELAGRGDTQYF
cdr3_nt: TGCAGTGCCGCAGAATTAGCGGGGCGGGGAGATACGCAGTATTTT

d_call: NA
v_call: TRBV9
clone_size: many
j_call: TRBJ1-4
cdr3_aa: CASSVGTVEKLFF
cdr3_nt: TGTGCCAGCAGCGTAGGGACGGTTGAAAAACTGTTTTTT

d_call: NA
v_call: TRBV9
clone_size: NA
j_call: TRBJ2-1
cdr3_aa: CASSVAWTPYRNEQFF
cdr3_nt: TGTGCCAGCAGCGTAGCTTGGACTCCTTATAGGAATGAGCAGTTCTTC

d_call: TRBD2
v_call: TRBV27
clone_size: many
j_call: TRBJ2-5
cdr3_aa: CASSSGTSGSSGTQYF
cdr3_nt: TGTGCCAGCAGTTCCGGGACTAGCGGGAGTTCTGGGACCCAGTACTTC

d_call: NA
v_call: TRBV7-9
clone_size: many
j_call: TRBJ2-7
cdr3_aa: CASSPISRTRTAEQYF
cdr3_nt: TGTGCCAGCAGCCCAATATCCCGGACTCGGACCGCCGAGCAGTACTTC

d_call: TRBD2
v_call: TRBV20-1
clone_size: many
j_call: TRBJ2-1
cdr3_aa: CSAKEYSGRRNEQFF
cdr3_nt: TGCAGTGCTAAAGAGTATAGCGGGAGAAGGAATGAGCAGTTCTTC

d_call: NA
v_call: TRBV20-1
clone_size: many
j_call: TRBJ2-5
cdr3_aa: CSARPDSQETQYF
cdr3_nt: TGCAGTGCTAGACCGGACAGCCAAGAGACCCAGTACTTC

d_call: TRBD1
v_call: TRBV20-1
clone_size: many
j_call: TRBJ2-5
cdr3_aa: CSADYRDRETQYF
cdr3_nt: TGCAGTGCCGATTACCGGGACAGAGAGACCCAGTACTTC

d_call: TRBD1
v_call: TRBV5-4
clone_size: many
j_call: TRBJ2-7
cdr3_aa: CASSLGRDRGQWREQYF
cdr3_nt: TGTGCCAGCAGCTTGGGCCGGGACAGGGGGCAGTGGCGGGAGCAGTACTTC

d_call: NA
v_call: TRBV3-1
clone_size: NA
j_call: TRBJ2-7
cdr3_aa: CASSQALTWGRAYEQYF
cdr3_nt: TGTGCCAGCAGCCAAGCCCTGACATGGGGCCGAGCCTACGAGCAGTACTTC

d_call: NA
v_call: TRBV10-3
clone_size: many
j_call: TRBJ2-1
cdr3_aa: CAITAGGMSYNEQFF
cdr3_nt: TGTGCCATCACGGCTGGGGGGATGTCCTACAATGAGCAGTTCTTC

d_call: TRBD2
v_call: TRBV20-1
clone_size: few
j_call: TRBJ2-7
cdr3_aa: CSAGGGLRFAHPYEQYF
cdr3_nt: TGCAGTGCTGGGGGGGGTTTGAGGTTCGCCCACCCCTACGAGCAGTACTTC

d_call: TRBD2
v_call: TRBV13
clone_size: many
j_call: TRBJ2-2
cdr3_aa: CASSLGLAGRHGELFF
cdr3_nt: TGTGCCAGCAGCTTAGGACTAGCGGGAAGGCACGGGGAGCTGTTTTTT

d_call: NA
v_call: TRBV5-6
clone_size: NA
j_call: TRBJ1-1
cdr3_aa: CASSLPGQPNTEAFF
cdr3_nt: TGTGCCAGCAGCCTACCGGGACAACCGAACACTGAAGCTTTCTTT

d_call: TRBD2
v_call: TRBV11-2
clone_size: few
j_call: TRBJ2-1
cdr3_aa: CASSLDRTSGLSYNEQFF
cdr3_nt: TGTGCCAGCAGCTTAGACCGGACTAGCGGGCTCTCCTACAATGAGCAGTTCTTC

d_call: TRBD2
v_call: TRBV25-1
clone_size: many
j_call: TRBJ2-1
cdr3_aa: CASSDRQGRASIAGASNEQFF
cdr3_nt: TGTGCCAGCAGTGACCGCCAGGGCAGGGCTTCGATAGCGGGAGCCTCCAATGAGCAGTTCTTC

d_call: NA
v_call: TRBV27
clone_size: many
j_call: TRBJ2-7
cdr3_aa: CASSFSPPAEYYEQYF
cdr3_nt: TGTGCCAGCAGTTTTTCGCCACCTGCAGAGTATTACGAGCAGTACTTC

d_call: TRBD2
v_call: TRBV6-1
clone_size: NA
j_call: TRBJ2-2
cdr3_aa: CASSQLPLGLAGEGTGELFF
cdr3_nt: TGTGCCAGCAGTCAACTCCCCCTAGGACTAGCGGGAGAGGGAACCGGGGAGCTGTTTTTT

d_call: TRBD1
v_call: TRBV12-3/TRBV12-4
clone_size: many
j_call: TRBJ2-2
cdr3_aa: CASRRGQGITGELFF
cdr3_nt: TGTGCCAGCAGAAGGGGGCAGGGGATCACCGGGGAGCTGTTTTTT

d_call: NA
v_call: TRBV9
clone_size: many
j_call: TRBJ2-1
cdr3_aa: CASSRTGNNNEQFF
cdr3_nt: TGTGCCAGCAGCCGAACGGGAAACAACAATGAGCAGTTCTTC

d_call: NA
v_call: TRBV4-2
clone_size: many
j_call: TRBJ2-3
cdr3_aa: CASSQDGAIGGDTQYF
cdr3_nt: TGTGCCAGCAGCCAAGATGGGGCGATCGGCGGAGATACGCAGTATTTT

d_call: TRBD2
v_call: TRBV28
clone_size: many
j_call: TRBJ2-3
cdr3_aa: CASRGDLSGRVTDTQYF
cdr3_nt: TGTGCCAGCAGGGGAGACTTAAGCGGGAGAGTCACAGATACGCAGTATTTT

d_call: NA
v_call: TRBV7-9
clone_size: NA
j_call: TRBJ2-7
cdr3_aa: CASSLAVPHEQYF
cdr3_nt: TGTGCCAGCAGCTTAGCGGTACCCCACGAGCAGTACTTC

d_call: TRBD2
v_call: TRBV6-1
clone_size: many
j_call: TRBJ2-1
cdr3_aa: CASSEMTGGVNEQFF
cdr3_nt: TGTGCCAGCAGTGAAATGACGGGAGGAGTAAATGAGCAGTTCTTC

d_call: NA
v_call: TRBV6-2/TRBV6-3
clone_size: many
j_call: TRBJ2-5
cdr3_aa: CASSYVETQYF
cdr3_nt: TGTGCCAGCAGTTACGTTGAGACCCAGTACTTC

d_call: NA
v_call: TRBV24-1
clone_size: NA
j_call: TRBJ2-1
cdr3_aa: CATSDPRTGLSGSYNEQFF
cdr3_nt: TGTGCCACCAGTGATCCCCGGACCGGGCTGAGCGGATCCTACAATGAGCAGTTCTTC

d_call: TRBD1
v_call: TRBV6-1
clone_size: many
j_call: TRBJ2-7
cdr3_aa: CASRQGAGRYEQYF
cdr3_nt: TGTGCCAGCAGGCAGGGGGCAGGGAGGTACGAGCAGTACTTC

d_call: TRBD1
v_call: TRBV6-5
clone_size: many
j_call: TRBJ1-6
cdr3_aa: CASSYARRTGEGSPLHF
cdr3_nt: TGTGCCAGCAGTTACGCCCGAAGGACAGGGGAGGGTAGTCCCCTCCACTTT

d_call: NA
v_call: TRBV27
clone_size: many
j_call: TRBJ2-5
cdr3_aa: CASSLHFQETQYF
cdr3_nt: TGTGCCAGCAGTTTACACTTCCAAGAGACCCAGTACTTC

d_call: TRBD2
v_call: TRBV6-2/TRBV6-3
clone_size: few
j_call: TRBJ2-2
cdr3_aa: CASTRLSSGRRGTGELFF
cdr3_nt: TGTGCCAGCACGAGGCTATCTAGCGGGAGAAGGGGCACCGGGGAGCTGTTTTTT

d_call: TRBD2
v_call: TRBV4-3
clone_size: NA
j_call: TRBJ2-3
cdr3_aa: CASSQDRTSGDTDTQYF
cdr3_nt: TGCGCCAGCAGCCAAGATCGGACTAGCGGGGATACAGATACGCAGTATTTT

d_call: NA
v_call: TRBV30
clone_size: many
j_call: TRBJ2-2
cdr3_aa: CAWSFLNTGELFF
cdr3_nt: TGTGCCTGGAGCTTTCTAAACACCGGGGAGCTGTTTTTT

d_call: TRBD1
v_call: TRBV4-1
clone_size: many
j_call: TRBJ1-4
cdr3_aa: CASSQDGTGNEKLFF
cdr3_nt: TGCGCCAGCAGCCAAGATGGGACAGGGAATGAAAAACTGTTTTTT

d_call: NA
v_call: TRBV29-1
clone_size: many
j_call: TRBJ2-7
cdr3_aa: CSVGAVGGAYEQYF
cdr3_nt: TGCAGCGTTGGGGCGGTAGGGGGGGCCTACGAGCAGTACTTC

d_call: TRBD1
v_call: TRBV5-1
clone_size: many
j_call: TRBJ1-2
cdr3_aa: CASSPDRAGYTF
cdr3_nt: TGCGCCAGCAGCCCCGACAGGGCTGGCTACACCTTC